This TCR beta chain derives from a study of T cells expressing NK-cell markers. Reprocessing the 5' RACE reads, TCRdb reports a single entry for every CDR3 protein and omits DNA. Recorded for this sample: some 600,000 distinct CDR3 sequences. The CDR3 runs 13 residues. CDR1 and CDR2 (germline): MNHEY, SVGAGI. The TCR comes from a young man in good health. The sequenced sample consisted of blood T cells: a sorted CD56 or NKG2C T cell subset, CD4+ or CD8+ T cells, or bulk PBMC T cells (not recorded which). V and J are TRBV6-5 and TRBJ1-2. The CDR3 is CASSYSNNYGYTF.